This TCR beta chain was captured by sequencing in a study of blood T cells in healthy people across ages. Remarks on this clonotype: Its target is unknown.

Next came a second PCR, run for roughly 6 to 11 cycles, which used a sample-barcoded 5' primer along with a J-beta primer mix. Every cDNA molecule bore a tag from a template-switch adaptor containing 12 random nucleotides. TCRdb reprocessed the 5' RACE reads with MiXCR, giving one entry per CDR3 protein. The sample has roughly 1.6 million distinct CDR3 sequences; roughly 32% are singletons. Whole-study results and caveats: Versus aged donors, long-lived donors had higher diversity and more naive CD4+ cells. Conclusively comparing naive with antigen-experienced cells was impossible with unsorted PBMCs. Diversity was estimated from one million T cells, and these estimates were considered underestimates.

This receptor was taken from a woman in her thirties in good health. Sequencing was performed on blood.

This chain's CDR3 is CSARGGSQPMSNYGYTF. The CDR3 coding sequence is TGCAGTGCTAGAGGAGGCTCACAGCCTATGTCTAACTATGGCTACACCTTC. The chain recombines TRBV20-1 with TRBJ1-2; D call uncertain. Germline-derived CDR1 and CDR2 are DFQATT and SNEGSKA (reference sequence). The CDR3 loop spans 17 amino acids. Trimming cost V 1 base and J 0 bases, with 18 bases left between them.